This T cell receptor beta chain was observed in a study of blood T cell repertoires in COVID-19. In terms of age and location, participants ranged from roughly 18 to 89 years and lived in about two dozen US areas. Here immunoSEQ multiplex PCR was the method, and the copy in TCRdb shows in-frame clones only, minus some. The table has about 64,000 clones, 88% seen once. Sequences were obtained from PBMCs or T cells enriched from blood (not recorded which). This receptor was identified in a woman aged 40 to 49 who had recovered from COVID-19.

CDR3 sequence reads: CASSQERAYEQYF. The CDR3, as DNA: TGTGCCAGCAGCCAAGAGCGTGCCTACGAGCAGTACTTC. V usage is TRBV3-1 (or the pseudogene TRBV3-2) and J usage is TRBJ2-7; D call uncertain. Trimming stripped 0 bases from V and 2 bases from J, with 5 bases between. This CDR3 comprises 13 residues. Germline CDR1 reads LGHDT; CDR2 reads YNNKEL (reference sequence).